This T cell receptor beta chain was observed in a study of blood T cell repertoires in COVID-19. Study-level background: Samples taken during acute and convalescent COVID-19 were collected in the United States, Italy and Spain. PBMCs, B-cell-depleted T cells, or T cells were the source of the cDNA or gDNA that made up the material.

Under the authors' procedure: The authors estimated nucleated cell counts from reference gene primer amplification. Sequenced by immunoSEQ multiplex PCR; TCRdb stores in-frame clones only, minus some. V and J calls and clone size are as listed in that table; D and trimming were resolved from the DNA. Of about 300,000 clones listed, 87% are singletons. The sequence derives from a man between 18 and 29 years old with active or convalescent COVID-19. Material for sequencing was peripheral blood.

The CDR3 nucleotides read TGTGCCAGCCGACAGGGTTACAATGAGCAGTTCTTC. As protein: CASRQGYNEQFF. The chain is built from TRBV27 and TRBJ2-1; 7 bases match TRBD1. Germline CDR1 is MNHEY and CDR2 is SMNVEV (reference sequence). Unmatched junction bases numbered 2, after V lost 8 bases and J lost 4 bases. The length of the CDR3 is 12 residues.